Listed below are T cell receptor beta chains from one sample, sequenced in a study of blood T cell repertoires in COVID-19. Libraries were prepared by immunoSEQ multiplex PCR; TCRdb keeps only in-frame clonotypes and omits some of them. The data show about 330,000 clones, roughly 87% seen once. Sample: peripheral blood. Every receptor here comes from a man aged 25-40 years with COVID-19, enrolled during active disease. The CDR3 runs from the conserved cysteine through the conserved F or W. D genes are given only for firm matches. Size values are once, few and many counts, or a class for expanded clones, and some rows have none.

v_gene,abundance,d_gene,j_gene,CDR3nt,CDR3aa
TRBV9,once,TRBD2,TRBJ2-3,TGTGCCAGCAGCGTAGTAGATAGCGGGGGAGCAGATACGCAGTATTTT,CASSVVDSGGADTQYF
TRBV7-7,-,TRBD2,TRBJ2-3,TGTGCCAGCAGCTTAGGAGCGGGAGGGCCGACAGATACGCAGTATTTT,CASSLGAGGPTDTQYF
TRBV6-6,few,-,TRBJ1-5,TGTGCCACCTCAGAGGGGGGCAATCAGCCCCAGCATTTT,CATSEGGNQPQHF
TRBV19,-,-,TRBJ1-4,TGTGCCAGTAGTATTGCGGGGGCCCTTAATGAAAAACTGTTTTTT,CASSIAGALNEKLFF
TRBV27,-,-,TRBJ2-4,TGTGCCAGCAGTTTCAGGCGAACCGACGCCAAAAACATTCAGTACTTC,CASSFRRTDAKNIQYF
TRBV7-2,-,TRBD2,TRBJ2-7,TGTGCCAGCAGACCGTTAGCGGGGGGGGCCTACGAGCAGTACTTC,CASRPLAGGAYEQYF
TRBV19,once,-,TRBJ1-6,TGTGCCAGTAGTATGAGTACCTATAATTCACCCCTCCACTTT,CASSMSTYNSPLHF
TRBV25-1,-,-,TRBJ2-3,TGTGCCAGCAGTGAATTCAGGGGTGTAACAGATACGCAGTATTTT,CASSEFRGVTDTQYF
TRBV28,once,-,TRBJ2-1,TGTGCCAGCAGTTTACTTGGGGCAGACTACAATGAGCAGTTCTTC,CASSLLGADYNEQFF
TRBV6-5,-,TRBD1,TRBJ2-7,TGTGCCAGCAGTTTTCCGGGACAGGGATTACACGAGCAGTACTTC,CASSFPGQGLHEQYF
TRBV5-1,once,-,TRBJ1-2,TGCGCCAGCAGCTTAGAGGAGGGGCCCTATGGCTACACCTTC,CASSLEEGPYGYTF
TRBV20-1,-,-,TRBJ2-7,TGCAGTGCTAGTCGGTCGGGGGGCGTAATGTACGAGCAGTACTTC,CSASRSGGVMYEQYF
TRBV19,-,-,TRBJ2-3,TGTGCCAGCGCCGAGGGGGTCCTCACAGATACGCAGTATTTT,CASAEGVLTDTQYF
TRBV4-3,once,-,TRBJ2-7,TGCGCCAGCAGCCAAGATCGAAGGTCAGGGTACGAGCAGTACTTC,CASSQDRRSGYEQYF
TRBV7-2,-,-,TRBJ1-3,TGTGCCAGCAGCTCCTCCAGGGCGGTAGGGTTTGGAAACACCATATATTTT,CASSSSRAVGFGNTIYF
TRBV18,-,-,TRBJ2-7,TGTGCCAGCTCACCCGTTCGCGAATCCTACGAGCAGTACTTC,CASSPVRESYEQYF
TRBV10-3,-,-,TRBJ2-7,TGTGCCATCAGTGCTTCCTACGAGCAGTACTTC,CAISASYEQYF
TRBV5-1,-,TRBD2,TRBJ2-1,TGCGCCAGCAGCTTGGCCCCCGGGACTAGCGGGATCATAGAGCAGTTCTTC,CASSLAPGTSGIIEQFF
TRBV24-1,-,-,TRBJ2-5,TGTGCCACCAGTGATACCCCTTCAAGGGGCGAGTGGGAGACCCAGTACTTC,CATSDTPSRGEWETQYF
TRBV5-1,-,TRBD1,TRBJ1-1,TGCGCCAGCAGCTTCTTAACAGGGGCCAACACTGAAGCTTTCTTT,CASSFLTGANTEAFF
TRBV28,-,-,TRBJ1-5,TGTGCCAGCAACCAGGGTAGCAATCAGCCCCAGCATTTT,CASNQGSNQPQHF
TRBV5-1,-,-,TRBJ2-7,TGCGCCAGCAGCTTGAAGGGGAACGAGCAGTACTTC,CASSLKGNEQYF
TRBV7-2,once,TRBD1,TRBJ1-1,TGTGCCAGCAGCTGGACAGGGACGGTTTCGGACACTGAAGCTTTCTTT,CASSWTGTVSDTEAFF
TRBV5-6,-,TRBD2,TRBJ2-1,TGTGCCAGCAGCTACACTAGCGGAAGCTCCTACAATGAGCAGTTCTTC,CASSYTSGSSYNEQFF
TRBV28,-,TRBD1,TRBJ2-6,TGTGCCAGCAGTTCCGGGACAGGGGTCTCTGGGGCCAACGTCCTGACTTTC,CASSSGTGVSGANVLTF
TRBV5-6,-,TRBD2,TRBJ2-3,TGTGCCAGCAGCTTACCAGCGGGAGGAATCACAGATACGCAGTATTTT,CASSLPAGGITDTQYF
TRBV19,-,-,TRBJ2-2,TGTGAGGTCCACAGGGAGACCGGGGAGCTGTTTTTT,CEVHRETGELFF
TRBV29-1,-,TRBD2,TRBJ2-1,TGCAGCGTTGTCGGGGGGGAAAAGAATGAGCAGTTCTTC,CSVVGGEKNEQFF
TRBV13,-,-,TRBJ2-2,TGTGCCAGCAGCACCTCGCTGGGGGGTCTAGACACCGGGGAGCTGTTTTTT,CASSTSLGGLDTGELFF
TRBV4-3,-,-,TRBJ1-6,TGCGCCAGCAGCCAAGACGTCTCCGTTTGGACTTCTAATTCACCCCTCCACTTT,CASSQDVSVWTSNSPLHF
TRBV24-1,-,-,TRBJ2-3,TGTGCCACCAGTGATCAAGCTGCGAGCACAGATACGCAGTATTTT,CATSDQAASTDTQYF
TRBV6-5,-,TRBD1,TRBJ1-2,TGTGCCAGCAGTTACTCGGGACAGACAAATAGGGGCTACACCTTC,CASSYSGQTNRGYTF
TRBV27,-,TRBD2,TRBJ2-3,TGTGCCAGCCTCGACATCGGACTAGCGGGGGGATTAGATACGCAGTATTTT,CASLDIGLAGGLDTQYF
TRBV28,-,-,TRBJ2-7,TGTGCCAGCAGTTTGGACACCAATTACCTCCCCTACGAGCAGTACTTC,CASSLDTNYLPYEQYF
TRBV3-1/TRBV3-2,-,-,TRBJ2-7,TGTGCCAGCAGCCAGGGGGCTTTTAACGAGCAGTACTTC,CASSQGAFNEQYF
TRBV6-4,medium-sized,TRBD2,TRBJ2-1,TGTGCCAGCAGTGACCAGCGGGAGGCCAATGAGCAGTTCTTC,CASSDQREANEQFF
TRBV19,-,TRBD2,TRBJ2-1,TGTGCCAGTACCGCAAAGCGGGAGGGCCTCAATGAGCAGTTCTTC,CASTAKREGLNEQFF
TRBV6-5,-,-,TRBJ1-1,TGTGCCAGCAGTTACACCAGGGTAAAAAGAGCTGAAGCTTTCTTT,CASSYTRVKRAEAFF
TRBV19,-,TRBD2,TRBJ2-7,TGTGCCAGTAGCCGACTAGCGGACTTTTTTTTCTCCTACGAGCAGTACTTC,CASSRLADFFFSYEQYF
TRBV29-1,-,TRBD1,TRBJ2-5,TGCAGCGTCGTGGACAGGGGCCAGGAGACCCAGTACTTC,CSVVDRGQETQYF
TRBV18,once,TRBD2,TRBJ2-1,TGTGCCAGCTCACCAGGGGCTAGCGGGGGACTCTACAATGAGCAGTTCTTC,CASSPGASGGLYNEQFF
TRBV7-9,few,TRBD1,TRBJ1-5,TGTGCCAGCAGCTTCACAGGGGGTGGCAATCAGCCCCAGCATTTT,CASSFTGGGNQPQHF
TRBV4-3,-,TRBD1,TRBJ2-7,TGCGCCAGCAGCCAAGACCAGGACAGGGCGACCTACGAGCAGTACTTC,CASSQDQDRATYEQYF
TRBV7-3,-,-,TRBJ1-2,TGTGCCAGCAGCCCGCGCGGGGGTATGGATGGCTACACCTTC,CASSPRGGMDGYTF
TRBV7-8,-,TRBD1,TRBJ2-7,TGTGCCAGCAGCTTTCCGGGACAGGGGCCCTACGAGCAGTACTTC,CASSFPGQGPYEQYF
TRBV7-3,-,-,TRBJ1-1,TGTGCCAGCAGCCTCCGGTCGGCGGGCACTGAAGCTTTCTTT,CASSLRSAGTEAFF
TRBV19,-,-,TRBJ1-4,TGTGCCAGTAGTGACGACAAGCTTCCAACTAATGAAAAACTGTTTTTT,CASSDDKLPTNEKLFF
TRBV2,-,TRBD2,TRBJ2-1,TGTGCCAGCGAGAGGACGGGAGGAACCTACAATGAGCAGTTCTTC,CASERTGGTYNEQFF
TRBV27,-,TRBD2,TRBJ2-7,TGTGCCAGCAGTCGCCGGGGGGACCCAGCGGCCTACGAGCAGTACTTC,CASSRRGDPAAYEQYF
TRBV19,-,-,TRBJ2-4,TGTGCCAGTAGTCGGGATATAGCCAAAAACATTCAGTACTTC,CASSRDIAKNIQYF
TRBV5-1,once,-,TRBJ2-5,TGCGCCAGCAGCTCACAGGTAGGGCCAGAGACCCAGTACTTC,CASSSQVGPETQYF
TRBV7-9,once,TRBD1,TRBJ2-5,TGTGCCACCAACTACAACAGGGGGGAGACCCAGTACTTC,CATNYNRGETQYF
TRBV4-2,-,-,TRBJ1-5,TGTGCCAGCAGCCAAGATGGCCAGGGTGCTTTATATAGCAATCAGCCCCAGCATTTT,CASSQDGQGALYSNQPQHF
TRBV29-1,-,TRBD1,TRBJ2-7,TGCAGCGTGGGACAGTCCTACGAGCAGTACTTC,CSVGQSYEQYF
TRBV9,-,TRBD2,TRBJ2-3,TGTGCCAGCAGCGTGACTAGCGGGAGTGCAGATACGCAGTATTTT,CASSVTSGSADTQYF
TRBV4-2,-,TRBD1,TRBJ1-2,TGTGCCAGCAGACGGACAGGGTTAGGCTACACCTTC,CASRRTGLGYTF
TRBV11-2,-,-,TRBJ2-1,TGTGCCAGCAGCACCCTGGTGGGGGCGCCTTGGGCGGGCAATGAGCAGTTCTTC,CASSTLVGAPWAGNEQFF
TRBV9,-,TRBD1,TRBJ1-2,TGTGCCAGCAGCGCACAGGGGGCTGCCCCTTATGGCTACACCTTC,CASSAQGAAPYGYTF
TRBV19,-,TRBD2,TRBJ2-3,TGTGCCAGTAGTATAAGGGGCACTAGCGGGAGGCGCACAGATACGCAGTATTTT,CASSIRGTSGRRTDTQYF
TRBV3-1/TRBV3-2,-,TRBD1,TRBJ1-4,TGTGCCAGCAGCCACTATGCCGGGACAGGCGAAAAACTGTTTTTT,CASSHYAGTGEKLFF